This TCR beta chain emerged from a study of blood T cell repertoires in COVID-19. With 2 bases removed from V and 2 bases from J, the gap between germline ends came to 5 bases. The germline gives CDR1 MNHNS, CDR2 SASEGT. The CDR3 covers 13 residues. Repertoires were generated with immunoSEQ multiplex PCR, while TCRdb's copy carries only in-frame clones and drops some. The sample holds hundreds of thousands of clones, 85% to 90% seen once. The sample comprised peripheral blood. The receptor was isolated from a woman aged 18-30 years with acute or convalescent COVID-19. The chain employs TRBV6-1 and TRBJ2-3; D is unclear. The CDR3 bases are TGTGCCAGCAGTGAAATAGCCACAGATACGCAGTATTTT. Protein: CASSEIATDTQYF.